The TCR beta chain under discussion was sequenced for a study of blood T cell repertoires in COVID-19. At the level of the study: Acute and convalescent COVID-19 specimens originated in the United States, Italy and Spain. The analysed material was cDNA or gDNA that came from T cells, B-cell-depleted T cells, or PBMCs.

Original methodology: Estimated nucleated cell counts came from reference gene primer amplification. The data were produced by immunoSEQ multiplex PCR, yet TCRdb's version contains in-frame clones alone and is incomplete. V and J calls and clone size are as listed in that table; D and trimming were resolved from the DNA. The sample includes tens of thousands of clones, about 85% of them seen just once. The V gene's germline CDR1 is SGHTA and CDR2 FQGNSA. This CDR3 has 15 residues. V shed 2 bases and J shed 0 bases, with 8 bases lying between them. Source material: peripheral blood. The sequence derives from a woman of 80 years or more with acute or convalescent COVID-19. The chain uses TRBV7-2 and TRBJ2-1, with D tentatively TRBD1 (5 bases). The CDR3 here is CASSLQGNSYNEQFF. CDR3 nucleotide sequence: TGTGCCAGCAGCTTACAGGGTAACTCCTACAATGAGCAGTTCTTC.